One sample yielded the 32 T cell receptor beta chains listed below, sequenced in a study of CD8+CD57+ T cells in acquired aplastic anemia. Patients sequenced had flow cytometry evidence of CD8+CD57+ cell expansion. The use of genomic DNA as template underpinned the TCR beta VDJ and CDR3 profiling. TCRdb called the reads again in MiXCR, with one record for every CDR3 protein. The data contain about 180,000 distinct CDR3 sequences, about 44% of them seen just once; the ten biggest clones take up approximately 13%. Sequencing input: sorted CD4+, CD8+, or CD8+CD57+ T cells (not recorded which) from PBMCs. Receptor source: a human donor with aplastic anemia.

With respect to this clonotype: In this CDR3 the conserved last residue, phenylalanine or tryptophan, is missing, so a read error is likely. This chain links TRBV20-1 with TRBJ2-7, with D perhaps assigned TRBD1 or TRBD2 (6 bases each). The CDR3 has 14 amino acids. Germline V gene lookup returns CDR1 DFQATT and CDR2 SNEGSKA (reference sequence). Trimming pared 6 bases from V and 4 bases from J, leaving 19 bases between. This CDR3 reads CSAEALEGGYEQYL. CDR3 DNA: TGCAGTGCCGAAGCCCTAGAGGGGGGTTACGAGCAGTACCTC.

This clonotype turned up a few times. The chain uses TRBV20-1 and TRBJ1-5; D not resolved. The germline V and J ends were trimmed by 3 bases and 1 base, with 7 bases remaining between them. Germline assignment: CDR1 DFQATT and CDR2 SNEGSKA (reference sequence). The CDR3 has 13 residues. CDR3: CSASRESNQPQHF. For the CDR3, the DNA is TGCAGTGCTAGTCGGGAGAGCAATCAGCCCCAGCATTTT.

This clonotype was counted at least ten times. This chain links TRBV6-1 with TRBJ1-5; D gene ambiguous. CDR1 MNHNS and CDR2 SASEGT come from the germline V gene. CDR3 size: 14 residues. V lost 2 bases, J lost 5 bases, and 10 bases lay in between. CDR3 DNA sequence: TGTGCCAGCAGTGAACTTCGGACTGATCAGCCCCAGCATTTT. It is translated as CASSELRTDQPQHF.

V gene TRBV9 combines with J gene TRBJ2-1, with TRBD2 matching 14 bases. Germline lookup yields CDR1 SGDLS and CDR2 YYNGEE. J gave up 10 bases and V 3 bases, and 6 bases lay outside the gene matches. The CDR3 extends over 15 amino acids. CDR3 loop: CASSGLAGGPREQFF. The CDR3 DNA reads TGTGCCAGCAGCGGACTAGCGGGGGGGCCACGAGAGCAGTTCTTC.

This chain joins TRBV20-1 and TRBJ2-5; possibly TRBD2 for D (6 bases). The ends were cut back, 6 bases at V and 0 bases at J, with 11 bases in the middle. The CDR3 contains 13 residues. Germline lookup yields CDR1 DFQATT and CDR2 SNEGSKA (reference sequence). The CDR3 region has the DNA TGCAGTGCGCCGGGAGTGGACCAAGAGACCCAGTACTTC. Its protein is CSAPGVDQETQYF.

This clonotype was seen at least ten times. The chain recombines TRBV14 with TRBJ1-6; the match to TRBD1 covers 9 bases. This CDR3 comprises 15 residues. Per germline, CDR1 SGHDN and CDR2 FVKESK. The ends lost 5 bases at V and 8 bases at J; junction bases unmatched: 7. The CDR3 region is CASSGHRGLDSPLHF. The CDR3 nucleotides are TGTGCCAGCAGCGGCCACAGGGGGCTAGATTCACCCCTCCACTTT.

This chain joins TRBV24-1 and TRBJ1-5, with D possibly matching TRBD1 (6 bases). This CDR3 comprises 16 residues. Per the germline V gene, CDR1 is KGHDR and CDR2 is SFDVKD. The germline V and J ends were trimmed by 2 bases and 3 bases, with 13 bases remaining between them. CDR3 in DNA: TGTGCCACCAGTGATTCCCGGACAGACCTCAATCAGCCCCAGCATTTT. This sequence encodes CATSDSRTDLNQPQHF.

As regards this clonotype: A much more abundant neighbour one base away suggests this may be a read error. The chain employs TRBV19 and TRBJ2-1, with TRBD2 matching 10 bases. CDR1 and CDR2 (germline): LNHDA, SQIVND (reference sequence). The CDR3 spans 18 residues. The CDR3 is CASSIGASGGADRGEQLF. DNA for the CDR3: TGTGCCAGTAGTATAGGGGCTAGCGGGGGAGCGGACCGCGGTGAGCAGCTCTTC.

The rearrangement uses TRBV24-1 and TRBJ1-1; no clear D. The CDR3 is made up of 14 amino acids. V was cut by 11 bases and J by 1 base, with 16 bases left in between. Per germline, CDR1 KGHDR and CDR2 SFDVKD. The CDR3 here is CASSLRSSNTEAFF. The DNA for the CDR3 is TGTGCCAGCAGCTTGCGCAGCTCGAACACTGAAGCTTTCTTT.

This clonotype occurred many times. The chain recombines TRBV11-2 with TRBJ2-3, with D uncertain. Germline V gene data show CDR1 as SGHAT and CDR2 as FQNNGV. V gave up 0 bases and J gave up 10 bases, with 11 bases separating them. This CDR3 is built from 13 residues. CDR3: CASSLDGNGSQYF. In DNA, the CDR3 is TGTGCCAGCAGCTTAGATGGGAACGGTTCGCAGTATTTT.

This clonotype was seen ten or more times. The chain has TRBV6-5 and TRBJ2-7; D is undetermined. CDR1 is MNHEY and CDR2 is SVGAGI in the germline V gene. V dropped 0 bases and J dropped 2 bases, with 14 bases sitting between them. This CDR3 comprises 16 residues. CDR3 sequence: CASSYSGLWQAYEQYF. The CDR3 bases are TGTGCCAGCAGTTACTCAGGGTTATGGCAGGCCTACGAGCAGTACTTC.

The CDR3 nucleotides are TGTGCCAGCAGCGCTAGCGGGGGAATCTACGAGCAGTACTTC. Protein sequence: CASSASGGIYEQYF. The chain uses TRBV7-9 and TRBJ2-7; 10 bases are a match to TRBD2. Trimming cost V 5 bases and J 3 bases; bases outside gene matches: 4. Germline CDR1 reads SEHNR; CDR2 reads FQNEAQ (reference sequence). The CDR3 has 14 residues.

This clonotype was picked up a small number of times. The CDR3 loop is CASSLFSRGTGANVLTF. The CDR3 DNA follows: TGTGCCAGCAGCTTATTCTCGCGAGGAACCGGGGCCAACGTCCTGACTTTC. The genes are TRBV11-1 and TRBJ2-6; D call uncertain. V lost 2 bases and J 4 bases, leaving 15 bases between the germline ends. There are 17 residues in the CDR3. Germline V gene lookup returns CDR1 SGHAT and CDR2 FQDESV (reference sequence). Filled out from reference TRBV11-1 and TRBJ2-6, the complete variable domain reads EAEVAQSPRYKITEKSQAVAFWCDPISGHATLYWYRQILGQGPELLVQFQDESVVDDSQLPKDRFSAERLKGVDSTLKIQPAELGDSAMYLCASSLFSRGTGANVLTFGAGSRLTVL.

The chain links TRBV19 to TRBJ1-5; TRBD1 matches at 8 bases. V lost 1 base to trimming and J lost 14 bases; unmatched junction nucleotides: 10. This CDR3 spans 14 amino acids. Germline V CDR1 and CDR2: LNHDA, SQIVND (reference sequence). The CDR3 nucleotides read TGTGCCAGTAGTATAGCCGGACAGGGAACCTACGAGCATTTT. This codes for CASSIAGQGTYEHF.

The sample holds a few counts of this clonotype. The chain couples TRBV20-1 to TRBJ1-1, with a possible D match to TRBD1 (6 bases). Trimming took off 6 bases at V and 7 bases at J, with 18 bases between the two ends. This CDR3 contains 13 residues. Germline V gives CDR1 DFQATT, CDR2 SNEGSKA (reference sequence). CDR3 in amino acids: CSAVRGGQFEAFF. In DNA form, the CDR3 reads TGCAGTGCCGTCCGGGGTGGACAGTTTGAAGCTTTCTTT.

This clonotype was counted a single time. The chain recombines TRBV5-6 with TRBJ2-3; D is possibly TRBD2 (6 bases). The germline V gene encodes CDR1 SGHDT and CDR2 YYEEEE. Trimming pared 1 base from V and 1 base from J, leaving 10 bases between. The CDR3 sequence is 15 residues long. The CDR3 nucleotides are TGTGCCAGCAGCTTGTCGGGAGTTGGCACAGATACGCAGTATTTT. Translating gives CASSLSGVGTDTQYF.

This chain joins TRBV25-1 and TRBJ2-5; D may be TRBD2 (7 bases). This CDR3 has 15 residues. Trimming shortened V by 6 bases and J by 1 base, and 15 bases separated the two germline ends. Looked up from germline, CDR1 is MGHDK and CDR2 is SYGVNS. CDR3 protein: CASRNEGGSQETQYF. In DNA form, the CDR3 reads TGTGCCAGCAGGAACGAGGGGGGGTCCCAAGAGACCCAGTACTTC. Drawing the rest from reference TRBV25-1 and TRBJ2-5, the complete variable domain is EADIYQTPRYLVIGTGKKITLECSQTMGHDKMYWYQQDPGMELHLIHYSYGVNSTEKGDLSSESTVSRIRTEHFPLTLESARPSHTSQYLCASRNEGGSQETQYFGPGTRLLVL.

This chain uses TRBV10-3 with TRBJ1-1; tentatively, D is TRBD1 (6 bases). V shed 6 bases and J shed 2 bases, with 10 bases lying between them. The CDR3 sequence is 13 residues long. Germline lookup yields CDR1 ENHRY and CDR2 SYGVKD. The CDR3 here is CAIREDSNTEAFF. The CDR3 DNA reads TGTGCCATCAGGGAGGACAGCAACACTGAAGCTTTCTTT.

The rearrangement links TRBV11-2 to TRBJ2-2, with TRBD2 identical over 12 bases. V shed 5 bases, J shed 4 bases, and the junction held 8 bases outside the gene matches. Germline V gives CDR1 SGHAT, CDR2 FQNNGV. The CDR3 has 17 residues. CDR3 amino acids: CASSHSGLAGTTGELFF. The CDR3 nucleotides read TGTGCCAGCAGCCATAGCGGACTAGCGGGGACCACCGGGGAGCTGTTTTTT.

The J gene is TRBJ2-7, the V gene TRBV6-5; TRBD1 agrees at 9 bases. The CDR3 consists of 14 residues. The germline CDR1 and CDR2 sequences are MNHEY and SVGAGI. Trimming cost V 4 bases and J 7 bases; bases outside gene matches: 8. The CDR3 reads CASSFDRGAREQYF. The CDR3 DNA sequence: TGTGCCAGCAGTTTCGACAGGGGGGCGAGGGAGCAGTACTTC.

This chain joins TRBV28 and TRBJ1-2; TRBD1 is a possible D gene (5 bases). The germline gives CDR1 MDHEN, CDR2 SYDVKM. Trimming shortened V by 5 bases and J by 0 bases, and 16 bases separated the two germline ends. The CDR3 runs to 16 residues. The CDR3 DNA follows: TGTGCCAGCAGTCCGCGGCAGGGCCCTTCTAACTATGGCTACACCTTC. Translated, it gives CASSPRQGPSNYGYTF.

This clonotype was detected many times. The chain carries TRBV13 and TRBJ2-7; tentatively, D is TRBD1 or TRBD2 (5 bases each). The germline V gene has CDR1 PRHDT and CDR2 FYEKMQ (reference sequence). V was pared by 5 bases and J by 2 bases, with 22 bases between. This CDR3 contains 17 residues. The CDR3 region is CASSRGFGKQRTYEQYF. The DNA of the CDR3 is TGTGCCAGCAGCCGGGGCTTCGGAAAACAGAGGACCTACGAGCAGTACTTC.

This clonotype has only one observation. The V call is TRBV29-1, the J call TRBJ1-2; 9 bases are a match to TRBD1. The CDR3 sequence is 13 residues long. CDR1 and CDR2 from the germline V gene are SQVTM and ANQGSEA. Losses at the gene ends were 6 bases for V and 5 bases for J; bases not matched to a gene: 7. The CDR3 DNA reads TGCAGCGTCGGGACAGGGCTTGGGTATGGCTACACCTTC. Amino acids: CSVGTGLGYGYTF.

This CDR3 is CAIRFSGLADNEQFF. The CDR3 nucleotides read TGTGCCATCAGATTTTCGGGACTAGCGGACAATGAGCAGTTCTTC. V gene TRBV10-3 combines with J gene TRBJ2-1; 11 bases are shared with TRBD2. J lost 5 bases, V lost 6 bases, and 6 bases had no gene match. The CDR3 runs 15 residues. Germline loops: CDR1 ENHRY, CDR2 SYGVKD.

This clonotype was counted ten times or more. This chain uses TRBV5-1 with TRBJ1-1; 9 nucleotides agree with TRBD1. CDR3 length: 13 residues. Germline CDR1 SGHRS, CDR2 YFSETQ. V was pared by 2 bases and J by 7 bases, with 3 bases of the junction left unmatched. DNA for the CDR3: TGCGCCAGCAGCTTTGGACAGGGGCTTGAAGCTTTCTTT. As protein: CASSFGQGLEAFF. Filled out from reference TRBV5-1 and TRBJ1-1, the complete variable domain reads KAGVTQTPRYLIKTRGQQVTLSCSPISGHRSVSWYQQTPGQGLQFLFEYFSETQRNKGNFPGRFSGRQFSNSRSEMNVSTLELGDSALYLCASSFGQGLEAFFGQGTRLTVV.

The gene calls are TRBV20-1 and TRBJ1-2; TRBD1 matches at 7 bases. CDR3 length: 15 residues. After removal of 2 bases from V and 5 bases from J, the junction contained 11 bases not matched to a gene. Germline CDR1 reads DFQATT; CDR2 reads SNEGSKA (reference sequence). CDR3 protein: CSARPTGEGFYGYTF. The CDR3 coding sequence is TGCAGTGCTAGACCCACAGGGGAGGGGTTTTATGGCTACACCTTC.

With respect to this clonotype: A much larger clonotype is one base distant, so this may be a read error. The CDR3 bases are TGTGCCAGCAGCTTGGGAACTACCACTAACTATGGCCACACCTTC. This encodes CASSLGTTTNYGHTF. The rearrangement links TRBV5-5 to TRBJ1-2; D gene unclear. The CDR3 has 15 residues. CDR1 SGHKS and CDR2 YYEKEE come from the germline V gene (reference sequence).

V gene TRBV4-2 combines with J gene TRBJ2-1, with 10 bases matching TRBD1. CDR3 length: 15 amino acids. The germline V gene has CDR1 LGHNA and CDR2 YNFKEQ. V gave up 6 bases and J gave up 9 bases; unmatched junction bases: 11. CDR3 sequence: CASRTTGTGVSEQFF. The DNA of the CDR3 is TGTGCCAGCAGGACGACCGGGACAGGGGTAAGTGAGCAGTTCTTC.

As for this clonotype: The junction shows a germline mismatch at one end, possibly a read error. This sequence joins TRBV2 and TRBJ2-1, with D unclear. This CDR3 has 13 residues. Germline V lookup: CDR1 SNHLY, CDR2 FYNNEI. CDR3: CAISGRIVDEQFF. The CDR3 bases are TGTGCCATCAGTGGAAGGATTGTCGATGAGCAGTTCTTC.

This clonotype was counted ten times or more. The chain links TRBV15 to TRBJ1-2, with D maybe TRBD1 (5 bases). Deletions cut 0 bases from V and 2 bases from J, with 7 bases between. The CDR3 extends over 14 amino acids. The V gene's germline CDR1 is LNHNV and CDR2 YYDKDF (reference sequence). As DNA, the CDR3 is TGTGCCACCAGCAGAGAACGGGGGAACTATGGCTACACCTTC. Protein: CATSRERGNYGYTF. The complete variable domain, with remaining parts taken from reference TRBV15 and TRBJ1-2, reads DAMVIQNPRYQVTQFGKPVTLSCSQTLNHNVMYWYQQKSSQAPKLLFHYYDKDFNNEADTPDNFQSRRPNTSFCFLDIRSPGLGDTAMYLCATSRERGNYGYTFGSGTRLTVV.

Regarding this clonotype: Given a much more abundant clone one base away, this may be a read error. The chain employs TRBV6-4 and TRBJ1-4; D ambiguous. The CDR3 loop spans 14 amino acids. Per germline, CDR1 MRHNA and CDR2 SNTAGT. V lost 3 bases to trimming and J lost 5 bases, with 10 bases between them. CDR3 region: CASSEGIRNEKLFF. CDR3 sequence (DNA): TGTGCCAGCAGTGAGGGAATCCGAAATGAAAAACTGTTTTTT.

The rearrangement links TRBV19 to TRBJ2-5; 7 positions agree with TRBD1. This CDR3 is built from 15 residues. Per germline, CDR1 LNHDA and CDR2 SQIVND (reference sequence). The J segment lost 4 bases and the V segment lost 5 bases, leaving 10 bases of the junction unmatched. For the CDR3, the DNA is TGTGCCAGTAGTCAGACAGGGCTCTCCCGAGAGACCCAGTACTTC. This translates into CASSQTGLSRETQYF.